Shown below are 21 T cell receptor beta chains from a single sample sequenced in a study of blood T cell repertoires in COVID-19. Sequenced by immunoSEQ multiplex PCR; TCRdb stores in-frame clones only, minus some. The sample consists of more than 200,000 clones, 84% of them appearing once. Sequences were obtained from peripheral blood. The receptor set was obtained from a man in his 60s with acute or convalescent COVID-19.

The chain combines TRBV28 with TRBJ2-7, with D possibly being TRBD2 (6 bases). The CDR3 spans 15 residues. Trimming removed 2 bases at V and 4 bases at J, with 15 bases between. Germline CDR1 reads MDHEN; CDR2 reads SYDVKM. The CDR3 loop reads CASSLTGTLSYEQYF. The CDR3 DNA is TGTGCCAGCAGTTTAACCGGGACTCTTTCATACGAGCAGTACTTC.

V usage is TRBV7-2 and J usage is TRBJ2-7; 9 nucleotides line up with TRBD1. The ends lost 4 bases at V and 4 bases at J; junction bases unmatched: 8. This CDR3 spans 15 amino acids. Per the germline V gene, CDR1 is SGHTA and CDR2 is FQGNSA. The DNA for the CDR3 is TGTGCCAGCAGCTCCGGACAGGGGAGTTTTTACGAGCAGTACTTC. Protein product: CASSSGQGSFYEQYF. Looking up the rest from reference TRBV7-2 and TRBJ2-7 gives the full variable domain: GAGVSQSPSNKVTEKGKDVELRCDPISGHTALYWYRQSLGQGLEFLIYFQGNSAPDKSGLPSDRFSAERTGGSVSTLTIQRTQQEDSAVYLCASSSGQGSFYEQYFGPGTRLTVT.

As for this clone: The sample holds other DNA sequences that translate to the same CDR3. V is TRBV15 and J is TRBJ2-7; D remains ambiguous. CDR1 and CDR2 (germline): LNHNV, YYDKDF (reference sequence). Trimming pared 0 bases from V and 3 bases from J, leaving 6 bases between. The CDR3 extends over 13 amino acids. The CDR3 DNA sequence: TGTGCCACCAGCAGAGATCCCGGCTACGAGCAGTACTTC. It is translated as CATSRDPGYEQYF.

In its sample, this clone was seen once. V usage is TRBV2 and J usage is TRBJ1-4; 7 nucleotides agree with TRBD1. Unmatched junction bases numbered 14, after V lost 9 bases and J lost 10 bases. Germline loops: CDR1 SNHLY, CDR2 FYNNEI. This CDR3 region has 14 residues. DNA of the CDR3: TGTGCCAGAAGACCTGACAGGGTTGGTGGAAAACTGTTTTTT. Protein sequence: CARRPDRVGGKLFF.

The chain recombines TRBV3-1 (or the pseudogene TRBV3-2) with TRBJ1-2; possibly TRBD1 for D (5 bases). Germline V gene sequence: CDR1 LGHDT, CDR2 YNNKEL (reference sequence). Trimming shortened V by 2 bases and J by 4 bases, and 14 bases separated the two germline ends. CDR3 length: 15 amino acids. The CDR3 DNA follows: TGTGCCAGCAGCCAACAGGGTTGGGGCCGCTATGGCTACACCTTC. It encodes CASSQQGWGRYGYTF.

The gene calls are TRBV9 and TRBJ1-2; 8 bases match TRBD1. The CDR3 sequence is 16 residues long. Germline CDR1 and CDR2: SGDLS and YYNGEE. After removal of 4 bases from V and 5 bases from J, the junction contained 13 bases not matched to a gene. The CDR3 DNA reads TGTGCCAGCAGCACCCGGGGGACAGGCCGCGGGTATGGCTACACCTTC. Protein product: CASSTRGTGRGYGYTF.

The chain is built from TRBV10-1 and TRBJ1-6; D is possibly TRBD1 (5 bases). The V and J ends lost 6 bases and 4 bases respectively, with 7 bases between them. The CDR3 has 13 amino acids. Germline V CDR1 and CDR2: WNHNN, SYGVQD (reference sequence). The CDR3 bases are TGCGCCAGCAGCAGGGATTATAATTCACCCCTCCACTTT. This sequence encodes CASSRDYNSPLHF.

The genes are TRBV27 and TRBJ2-3, with 8 positions matching TRBD1. In germline, CDR1 is MNHEY, CDR2 SMNVEV (reference sequence). V lost 6 bases and J lost 4; bases outside the gene matches: 3. The CDR3 length is 13 residues. The CDR3 DNA reads TGTGCCAGCAGCAGGACAGGGCCAGATACGCAGTATTTT. It codes for CASSRTGPDTQYF.

This chain connects TRBV27 to TRBJ1-1; 9 nucleotides agree with TRBD1. The V gene end was trimmed by 5 bases and the J gene end by 7 bases; junction bases not matched to a gene: 8. The germline gives CDR1 MNHEY, CDR2 SMNVEV (reference sequence). The CDR3 is 14 amino acids. This CDR3 is CASSRQQGALEAFF. The CDR3 DNA reads as TGTGCCAGCAGTCGCCAACAGGGGGCCCTTGAAGCTTTCTTT.

The gene calls are TRBV2 and TRBJ2-7; 15 bases align to TRBD2. Trimming took 11 bases from V and 12 from J; bases not matched to a gene: 14. Germline CDR1 is SNHLY and CDR2 is FYNNEI. The CDR3 is 14 amino acids. This CDR3 reads CAGQGLGTSGRRYF. CDR3 sequence (DNA): TGTGCCGGGCAGGGCCTTGGGACTAGCGGGAGGAGGTACTTC.

J is TRBJ2-1 and V is TRBV28; D is unresolved. This CDR3 is 12 amino acids long. The germline V gene encodes CDR1 MDHEN and CDR2 SYDVKM. With 7 bases removed from V and 6 bases from J, the gap between germline ends came to 10 bases. The CDR3 region has the DNA TGTGCCAGCACCCCCCGTCGCAATGAGCAGTTCTTC. Protein sequence: CASTPRRNEQFF.

The chain links TRBV12-5 to TRBJ2-3; D not resolved. Trimming shortened V by 6 bases and J by 0 bases, and 10 bases separated the two germline ends. CDR3 length: 14 residues. Germline V gene data show CDR1 as LGHNT and CDR2 as FRNRAP. The CDR3 reads CASGFSLSTDTQYF. Written as DNA, the CDR3 is TGTGCTAGTGGGTTCTCTCTTAGCACAGATACGCAGTATTTT. The complete variable domain, with remaining parts taken from reference TRBV12-5 and TRBJ2-3, reads DARVTQTPRHKVTEMGQEVTMRCQPILGHNTVFWYRQTMMQGLELLAYFRNRAPLDDSGMPKDRFSAEMPDATLATLKIQPSEPRDSAVYFCASGFSLSTDTQYFGPGTRLTVL.

The V and J genes are TRBV18 and TRBJ1-1, with TRBD1 as a possible D gene (5 bases). This CDR3 contains 14 residues. Germline V gives CDR1 KGHSH, CDR2 LQKENI. V was shortened by 2 bases and J by 7 bases, with 14 bases between the two germline ends. CDR3 amino acids: CASSPSAGEGEAFF. The CDR3, as DNA: TGTGCCAGCTCACCATCTGCGGGGGAAGGTGAAGCTTTCTTT.

The V call is TRBV6-1, the J call TRBJ2-1; 9 bases match TRBD2. Germline V gives CDR1 MNHNS, CDR2 SASEGT. The CDR3 is 18 amino acids. V lost 4 bases to trimming and J lost 0 bases; unmatched junction nucleotides: 10. In nucleotides, the CDR3 is TGTGCCAGCAGTGTAGCGCGGGGGGGTCTTGGCTCCTACAATGAGCAGTTCTTC. Its protein product is CASSVARGGLGSYNEQFF.

The chain is built from TRBV5-1 and TRBJ2-3; 10 bases match TRBD1. Germline lookup yields CDR1 SGHRS and CDR2 YFSETQ. Germline trimming cut 3 bases from V and 5 bases from J; bases unmatched to any gene: 6. There are 15 residues in the CDR3. CDR3 nucleotides: TGCGCCAGCAGCTCCGGGGGACAGGGGATAGATACGCAGTATTTT. This encodes CASSSGGQGIDTQYF. Full variable domain (outside the CDR3, taken from reference TRBV5-1 and TRBJ2-3): KAGVTQTPRYLIKTRGQQVTLSCSPISGHRSVSWYQQTPGQGLQFLFEYFSETQRNKGNFPGRFSGRQFSNSRSEMNVSTLELGDSALYLCASSSGGQGIDTQYFGPGTRLTVL.

This chain connects TRBV4-2 to TRBJ1-2; TRBD1 is a possible D gene (6 bases). The CDR3 is 15 amino acids. The V and J ends lost 4 bases and 8 bases respectively, with 20 bases between them. Germline loops: CDR1 LGHNA, CDR2 YNFKEQ. CDR3 loop: CASSLTMGQNDGYTF. The CDR3 region has the DNA TGTGCCAGCAGCCTCACGATGGGACAAAACGACGGCTACACCTTC.

This chain links TRBV7-9 with TRBJ2-5; 11 bases match TRBD2. This CDR3 region has 15 residues. Germline assignment: CDR1 SEHNR and CDR2 FQNEAQ (reference sequence). The ends lost 5 bases at V and 4 bases at J; junction bases unmatched: 6. CDR3 sequence: CASSKLAGVVETQYF. The CDR3 DNA follows: TGTGCCAGCAGCAAACTAGCGGGGGTGGTAGAGACCCAGTACTTC.

V usage is TRBV9 and J usage is TRBJ2-1; perhaps TRBD2 as D (5 bases). CDR1 and CDR2 from the germline V gene are SGDLS and YYNGEE. Trimming cost V 1 base and J 7 bases, with 12 bases left between them. This CDR3 is built from 14 residues. The CDR3 nucleotides read TGTGCCAGCAGCGTAAGCCCCCCGGGGAATGAGCAGTTCTTC. Translation: CASSVSPPGNEQFF.

This sequence joins TRBV28 and TRBJ2-1; 10 bases fit TRBD2. Germline lookup yields CDR1 MDHEN and CDR2 SYDVKM. Trimming at V came to 6 bases and at J to 4 bases, leaving 9 bases not matched to a gene. The CDR3 is 16 residues long. CDR3 in DNA: TGTGCCAGCAGCCATATAGCGGGAGGCGAATACAATGAGCAGTTCTTC. It translates to CASSHIAGGEYNEQFF.

The chain carries TRBV3-1 (or the pseudogene TRBV3-2) and TRBJ2-1; 10 positions match TRBD2. V dropped 3 bases and J dropped 2; count of bases not matched to a gene: 1. The CDR3 runs to 15 residues. Germline-derived CDR1 and CDR2 are LGHDT and YNNKEL (reference sequence). The CDR3 sequence: CASSQSGRAYNEQFF. The DNA for the CDR3 is TGTGCCAGCAGCCAGAGCGGGAGGGCCTACAATGAGCAGTTCTTC.

V gene TRBV4-1 combines with J gene TRBJ2-7; TRBD2 might be the D (5 bases). This CDR3 has 15 residues. The V and J ends lost 4 bases and 2 bases respectively, with 15 bases between them. The germline V gene encodes CDR1 MGHRA and CDR2 YSYEKL. DNA of the CDR3: TGCGCCAGCAGCCGACCCCGTGGACTCGCCTACGAGCAGTACTTC. It is translated as CASSRPRGLAYEQYF.